This TCR beta chain was captured by sequencing in a study of beta chain features in type 1 diabetes. Germline V gene sequence: CDR1 SQVTM, CDR2 ANQGSEA. The ends were cut back, 2 bases at V and 3 bases at J, with 8 bases in the middle. The CDR3 is 12 amino acids. As every portion of the isolated RNA was reverse transcribed, the sequencing read expressed TCRB transcripts. Measured with immunoSEQ multiplex PCR; TCRdb has only the in-frame clones, and not every one. The table records about 620,000 clones, 15% to 19% of them present only once. The chain joins TRBV29-1 to TRBJ2-7; the D is unclear. The specimen was naive CD4+ T cells from blood. The source of this sequence is a man between 18 and 35 years old in good health. CDR3 nucleotides: TGCAGCGTTGAAAGAGCGAACTACGAGCAGTACTTC. Translating it yields CSVERANYEQYF.